The clone carrying this T cell receptor beta chain turned up a few times. This entry belongs to a study of response to subunit inactivated influenza vaccine. TCRdb reanalysed the RT-PCR reads using MiXCR and keeps one entry per CDR3 protein. The table has about 540,000 distinct CDR3 sequences, 20% to 25% seen once. Germline assignment: CDR1 SEHNR and CDR2 FQNEAQ (reference sequence). Trimming shortened V by 11 bases and J by 4 bases, and 21 bases separated the two germline ends. This CDR3 has 14 amino acids. This sample was shared with a second study, whose subject was T cells expressing NK-cell markers. Turning to that study: Scientists made TCR beta cDNA using 5'RACE template switching with UMIs. The study did not resolve the HCMV specificity of expanded NKG2C+ T cell clones.

The TCR was taken from a man aged 45 to 65 who received an inactivated influenza vaccine. This chain links TRBV7-9 with TRBJ2-7; possibly TRBD1 for D (5 bases). Source: CD4+ T cells sorted from PBMCs, taken about 12 days after vaccination. CDR3 sequence reads: CAVPQAAGPYEQYF. Written as DNA, the CDR3 is TGTGCCGTGCCTCAGGCGGCAGGGCCTTACGAGCAGTACTTC.